The clone carrying this TCR beta chain was found a few times. No antigen is known for it. The record originates from a study of CD8 T cells in ankylosing spondylitis. Study-wide results and caveats: Some motif variants were previously reported in reactive arthritis synovial fluid and blood. Relatively rare in peripheral blood, disease-linked clones were also CD8+. The authors reported significant enrichment of disease-linked clones in matched ankylosing spondylitis synovial fluid.

Scientists made TCR beta libraries using quantitative 5'-RACE with molecular barcodes. TCRdb re-called the 5' RACE reads through MiXCR, storing one row per CDR3 protein. Of 340,000 or so distinct CDR3 sequences in the sample, 14% to 15% are singletons; the top ten hold around 1%. This CDR3 region has 11 residues. CDR1 is SQVTM and CDR2 is ANQGSEA in the germline V gene. The ends were cut back, 8 bases at V and 6 bases at J, with 13 bases in the middle. This chain links TRBV29-1 with TRBJ1-1; possible D gene TRBD1, 5 bases. The material sequenced was blood, either unsorted or a sorted T cell fraction (not recorded which). This clonotype was obtained from a male donor with ankylosing spondylitis or in good health (not recorded which). This CDR3 is CSSTRDPEAFF. The CDR3 nucleotides read TGCAGCTCAACCCGGGACCCTGAAGCTTTCTTT.